This TCR beta chain was sequenced in a study of blood T cell repertoires in COVID-19. The overall study: Both acute and convalescent COVID-19 samples were obtained from the United States, Italy and Spain.

Trimming removed 5 bases from V and 2 bases from J; junction bases left unmatched: 6. Germline-derived CDR1 and CDR2 are SEHNR and FQNEAQ (reference sequence). CDR3 size: 17 residues. Authors' data handling: Estimation of nucleated cell counts was performed using reference gene primer amplification. Produced via immunoSEQ multiplex PCR; TCRdb's table is partial and in-frame only. That table furnishes V, J and clone size, whereas the DNA furnished D and trimming. The sample holds 190,000 or so clones, about nine tenths seen once. The rearrangement links TRBV7-9 to TRBJ2-5, with 15 bases matching TRBD2. Sequencing was performed on peripheral blood. This receptor was identified in a man in his forties with acute or convalescent COVID-19. Here the CDR3 DNA reads TGTGCCAGCAGCAAAGGACTAGCGGGGGGGCGTCAAGAGACCCAGTACTTC. Translated: CASSKGLAGGRQETQYF.